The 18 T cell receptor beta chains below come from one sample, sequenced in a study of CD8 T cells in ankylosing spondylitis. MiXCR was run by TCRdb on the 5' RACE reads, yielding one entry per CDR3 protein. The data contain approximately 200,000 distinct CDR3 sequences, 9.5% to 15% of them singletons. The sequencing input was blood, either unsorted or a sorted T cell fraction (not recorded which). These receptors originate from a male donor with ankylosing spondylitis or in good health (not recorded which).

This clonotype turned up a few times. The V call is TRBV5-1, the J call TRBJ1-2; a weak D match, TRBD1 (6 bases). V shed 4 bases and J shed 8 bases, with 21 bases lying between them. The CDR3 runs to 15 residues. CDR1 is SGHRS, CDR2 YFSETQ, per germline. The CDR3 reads CASSLDSGLVYGYTF. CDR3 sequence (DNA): TGCGCCAGCAGCCTGGACAGCGGGCTGGTATACGGCTACACCTTC.

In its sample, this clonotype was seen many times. CDR3 DNA sequence: TGCAGCGTTACTATAGCGGGCCAGCTCCAAGAGACCCAGTACTTC. Protein sequence: CSVTIAGQLQETQYF. J is TRBJ2-5 and V is TRBV29-1; 7 bases fit TRBD2. Germline V CDR1 and CDR2: SQVTM, ANQGSEA. CDR3 length: 15 amino acids. Trimming cost V 5 bases and J 1 base; bases outside gene matches: 10.

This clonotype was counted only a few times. The CDR3 is CASSGVGHLNTEAFF. CDR3 sequence (DNA): TGTGCCAGCAGTGGGGTGGGACACCTGAACACTGAAGCTTTCTTT. The gene calls are TRBV2 and TRBJ1-1, with D possibly TRBD1 on 6 matching bases. In germline, CDR1 is SNHLY, CDR2 FYNNEI. The CDR3 spans 15 residues. The V gene lost 4 bases and the J gene lost 0 bases, with 12 bases spanning the gap.

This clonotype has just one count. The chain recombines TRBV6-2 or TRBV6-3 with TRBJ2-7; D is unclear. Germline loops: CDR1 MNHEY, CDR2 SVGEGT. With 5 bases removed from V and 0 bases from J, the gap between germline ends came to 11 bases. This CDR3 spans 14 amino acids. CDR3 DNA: TGTGCCAGCAGTACCGCCGGGTCCTCCTACGAGCAGTACTTC. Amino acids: CASSTAGSSYEQYF.

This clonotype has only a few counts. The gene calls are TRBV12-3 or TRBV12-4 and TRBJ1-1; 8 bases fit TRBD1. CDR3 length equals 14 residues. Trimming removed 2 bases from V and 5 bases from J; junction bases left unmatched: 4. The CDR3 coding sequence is TGTGCCAGCAGTTTATCAGGGGGCAGGACTGAAGCTTTCTTT. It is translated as CASSLSGGRTEAFF.

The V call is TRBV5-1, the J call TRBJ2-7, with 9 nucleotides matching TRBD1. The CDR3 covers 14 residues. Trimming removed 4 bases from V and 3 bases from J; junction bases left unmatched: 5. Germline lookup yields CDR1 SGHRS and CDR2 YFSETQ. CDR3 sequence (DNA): TGCGCCAGCAGCGAGGCGGGACAGGGCTACGAGCAGTACTTC. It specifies CASSEAGQGYEQYF.

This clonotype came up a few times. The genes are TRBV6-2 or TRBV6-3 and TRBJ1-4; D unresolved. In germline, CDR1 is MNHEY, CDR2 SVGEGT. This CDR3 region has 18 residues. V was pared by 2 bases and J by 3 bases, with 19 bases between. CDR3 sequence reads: CASSYATRASPANEKLFF. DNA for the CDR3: TGTGCCAGCAGTTACGCGACAAGGGCTAGCCCGGCTAATGAAAAACTGTTTTTT.

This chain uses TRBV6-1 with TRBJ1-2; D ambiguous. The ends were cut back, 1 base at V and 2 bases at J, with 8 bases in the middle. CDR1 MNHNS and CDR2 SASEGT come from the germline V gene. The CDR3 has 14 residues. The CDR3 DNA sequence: TGTGCCAGCAGTGAAGGATCCCGGAACTATGGCTACACCTTC. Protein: CASSEGSRNYGYTF.

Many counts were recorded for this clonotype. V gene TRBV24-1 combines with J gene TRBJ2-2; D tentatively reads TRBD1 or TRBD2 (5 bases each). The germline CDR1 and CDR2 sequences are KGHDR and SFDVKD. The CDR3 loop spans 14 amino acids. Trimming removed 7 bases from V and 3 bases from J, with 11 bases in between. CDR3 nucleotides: TGTGCCACCAGGGGAGTAGGGGACACCGGGGAGCTGTTTTTT. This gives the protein CATRGVGDTGELFF.

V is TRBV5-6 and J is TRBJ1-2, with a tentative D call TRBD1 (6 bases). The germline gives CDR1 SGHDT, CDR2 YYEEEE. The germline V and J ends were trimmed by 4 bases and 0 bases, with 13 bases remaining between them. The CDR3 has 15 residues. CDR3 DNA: TGTGCCAGCAGCCCGAGGGGGGACGCTAACTATGGCTACACCTTC. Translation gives CASSPRGDANYGYTF.

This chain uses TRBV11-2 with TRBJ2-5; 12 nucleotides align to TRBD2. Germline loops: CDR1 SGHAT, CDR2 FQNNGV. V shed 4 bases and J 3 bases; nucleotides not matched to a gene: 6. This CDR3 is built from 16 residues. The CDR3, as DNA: TGTGCCAGCAGCTCATCGACTAGCGGGGGAGAAGAGACCCAGTACTTC. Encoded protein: CASSSSTSGGEETQYF.

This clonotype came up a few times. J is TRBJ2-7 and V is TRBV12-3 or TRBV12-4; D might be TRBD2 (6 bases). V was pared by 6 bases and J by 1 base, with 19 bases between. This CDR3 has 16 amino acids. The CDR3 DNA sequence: TGTGCCAGCAGCCCCCGTATCGGGACTGCTTCCTACGAGCAGTACTTC. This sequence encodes CASSPRIGTASYEQYF.

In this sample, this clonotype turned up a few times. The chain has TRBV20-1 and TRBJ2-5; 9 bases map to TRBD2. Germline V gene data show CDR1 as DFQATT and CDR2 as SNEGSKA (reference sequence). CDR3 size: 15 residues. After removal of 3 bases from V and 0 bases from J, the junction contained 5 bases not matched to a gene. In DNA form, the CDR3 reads TGCAGTGCTAGCGGGACTAGCTGGTACCAAGAGACCCAGTACTTC. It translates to CSASGTSWYQETQYF.

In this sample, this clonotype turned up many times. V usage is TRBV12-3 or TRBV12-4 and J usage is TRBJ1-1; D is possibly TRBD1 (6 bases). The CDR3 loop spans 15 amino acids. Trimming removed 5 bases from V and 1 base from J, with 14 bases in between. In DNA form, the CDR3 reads TGTGCCAGCAGTCCTCCCGGGGGGCAGAACACTGAAGCTTTCTTT. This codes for CASSPPGGQNTEAFF.

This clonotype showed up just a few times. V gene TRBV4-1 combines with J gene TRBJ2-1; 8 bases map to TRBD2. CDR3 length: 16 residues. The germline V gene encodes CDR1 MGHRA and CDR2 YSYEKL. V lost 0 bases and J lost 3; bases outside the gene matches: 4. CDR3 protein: CASSQEGAGVYNEQFF. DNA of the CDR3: TGCGCCAGCAGCCAAGAAGGAGCGGGGGTCTACAATGAGCAGTTCTTC.

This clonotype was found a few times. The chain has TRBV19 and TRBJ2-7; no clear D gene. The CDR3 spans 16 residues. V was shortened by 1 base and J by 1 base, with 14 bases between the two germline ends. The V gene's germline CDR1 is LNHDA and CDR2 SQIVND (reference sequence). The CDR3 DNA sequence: TGTGCCAGTAGTATAGCTCCTACTTGGGGATCCTACGAGCAGTACTTC. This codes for CASSIAPTWGSYEQYF.

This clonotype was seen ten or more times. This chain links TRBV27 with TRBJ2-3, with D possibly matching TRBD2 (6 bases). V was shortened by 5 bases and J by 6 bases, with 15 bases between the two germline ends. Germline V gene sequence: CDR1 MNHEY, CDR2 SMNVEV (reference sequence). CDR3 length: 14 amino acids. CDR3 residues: CASSPGTFPDTQYF. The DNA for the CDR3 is TGTGCCAGCAGTCCCGGGACTTTCCCGGATACGCAGTATTTT.

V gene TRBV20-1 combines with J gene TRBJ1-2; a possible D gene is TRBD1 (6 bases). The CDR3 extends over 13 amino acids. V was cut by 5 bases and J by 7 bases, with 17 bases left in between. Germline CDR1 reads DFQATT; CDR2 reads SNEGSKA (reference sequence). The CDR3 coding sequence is TGCAGTGCTCCGAACGGGGGCGCAGGTGGCTACACCTTC. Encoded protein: CSAPNGGAGGYTF.